This TCR beta chain originates from a study of T cell responses to AZD1222 COVID-19 vaccine. About the study: It was second doses at about 4 or about 12 weeks that were pooled. Findings and limits, study-wide: Scientists sampled the repertoires only once the peak T cell response had passed. Vaccine-associated CD4 TCRs ranged over spike, dominating at 160-218 and 743-854.

From germline, CDR1 is LGHNA and CDR2 YSLEER. Losses at the gene ends were 0 bases for V and 8 bases for J; bases not matched to a gene: 18. CDR3 size: 18 residues. This table comes from immunoSEQ multiplex PCR, and its TCRdb copy is limited to in-frame clones, with some not included. The sample records some 110,000 clones, roughly 88% being singletons. On this clone: The antigen is unknown.

The chain employs TRBV4-3 and TRBJ1-1, with TRBD1 matching 7 bases. Sequencing was performed on peripheral blood, taken on day 0 of AZD1222 vaccination. The clonotype originates from an adult in good health. The CDR3 here is CASSQDRGVGSHYLEAFF. For the CDR3, the DNA is TGCGCCAGCAGCCAAGACAGGGGGGTAGGATCCCATTATTTAGAAGCTTTCTTT.